This TCR beta chain was captured in a study of control samples from healthy donors and cancer patients. Produced via immunoSEQ multiplex PCR; TCRdb's table is partial and in-frame only. In the table there are some 71,000 clones, less than 95% of which are singletons. This CDR3 contains 15 residues. Deletions cut 2 bases from V and 3 bases from J, with 13 bases between. CDR1 is SNHLY and CDR2 is FYNNEI in the germline V gene. Sequencing input: PBMCs. The source is a woman aged 45 to 65 with colorectal cancer. The rearrangement links TRBV2 to TRBJ1-2; D may be TRBD1 (6 bases). Written as DNA, the CDR3 is TGTGCCAGCAGTGAATCTTGGGGGCCCGACTATGGCTACACCTTC. This gives the protein CASSESWGPDYGYTF.